This is a list of T cell receptor beta chains from one sample in a study of blood T cell repertoires in COVID-19. Assay: immunoSEQ multiplex PCR; the TCRdb copy retains only in-frame clones and omits some. The sample contains 250,000 to 400,000 clones, roughly 88% of which appear only once. The sample was peripheral blood. The receptors shown here come from a woman aged 25 to 39 with COVID-19, enrolled during active disease. CDR3s include the opening cysteine and the closing phenylalanine or tryptophan.

TRBV27,TRBJ2-1,CASSDRGPPNEQFF
TRBV6-5,TRBJ1-1,CASTTGLSMNTEAFF
TRBV30,TRBJ1-1,CAWIPGQGAQAFF
TRBV21-1,TRBJ2-1,CASSKGEGLIEQFF
TRBV19,TRBJ2-7,CASSPGQGGYEQYF
TRBV10-3,TRBJ2-7,CAISAVVRREGTYEQYF
TRBV6-1,TRBJ2-2,CASSEAGRGPGLVFF
TRBV5-5,TRBJ2-7,CASSYGGSYEQYF
TRBV7-8,TRBJ1-4,CASSLVAGPRPNEKLFF
TRBV11-2,TRBJ2-7,CASSHVALEGSDEQYF
TRBV10-1,TRBJ1-5,CASSDKRGLTQPQHF
TRBV30,TRBJ1-5,CAWSGIGPQHF
TRBV27,TRBJ2-1,CASSLTGYNEQFF
TRBV9,TRBJ1-2,CASTETSYNYGYTF
TRBV29-1,TRBJ2-1,CSVYQTSGYNEQFF
TRBV27,TRBJ2-2,CASSLSFVTQYNTGELFF
TRBV2,TRBJ2-3,CASTQRPSSTDTQYF
TRBV6-5,TRBJ1-2,CASSYSFQELNGYTF
TRBV15,TRBJ2-1,CATSRDLGEGGNEQFF
TRBV29-1,TRBJ2-3,CSVFWTGALRTDTQYF
TRBV28,TRBJ2-2,CASSFRDRVAGELFF
TRBV7-2,TRBJ1-5,CASSLQGGKQPQHF
TRBV13,TRBJ1-3,CASSLPSGNTIYF
TRBV18,TRBJ2-1,CASSWAEDYNEQFF
TRBV27,TRBJ2-2,CASSLGLNTGELFF
TRBV7-9,TRBJ2-1,CASSLEGRGPYNEQFF
TRBV5-1,TRBJ1-1,CASSLWASNTEAFF
TRBV18,TRBJ1-1,CASSPREKITEAFF
TRBV2,TRBJ2-6,CASSEPFRGLVSSGANVLTF
TRBV3-1/TRBV3-2,TRBJ2-3,CASSRAGDTQYF
TRBV2,TRBJ1-5,CASRTGGNQPQHF
TRBV5-1,TRBJ2-7,CASSLGGASSAGEQYF
TRBV4-1,TRBJ2-3,CASSQTADTQYF
TRBV27,TRBJ1-2,CASSLGWDRGGSYGYTF
TRBV2,TRBJ2-5,CASSGEETQYF
TRBV5-1,TRBJ1-1,CASSLDPGGTEAFF
TRBV19,TRBJ2-7,CASSPGGSYYEQYF